This T cell receptor beta chain was recorded in a study of Ad26.COV2.S vaccination and SARS-CoV-2 variants. Treatment specified: 15 to 20 received Ad26.COV2.S at low or high dose, single or two shots; several received placebo; per-sample allocation not given. Specimens were obtained on day 63 following the first vaccine or placebo injection. The V end was cut by 3 bases, the J end by 1 base, with 7 bases between. Germline V CDR1 and CDR2: SGHVS, FNYEAQ. The length of the CDR3 is 14 residues. Profiling relied on immunoSEQ multiplex PCR, and the TCRdb table lists in-frame clones only, not all of them. The sample contains around 300,000 clones, about 88% of which appear only once.

The rearrangement uses TRBV7-6 and TRBJ1-5, with D perhaps TRBD1 (6 bases). This TCR derives from a person aged 18-60 years who received the Ad26.COV2.S COVID-19 vaccine or a placebo. The source material was peripheral blood, sampled in a trial of Ad26.COV2.S vaccine versus placebo. The chain's CDR3 is CASSLTGSNQPQHF. Written as DNA, the CDR3 is TGTGCCAGCAGCTTGACAGGCAGCAATCAGCCCCAGCATTTT.